Sequencing of this T cell receptor (beta chain) was carried out in a study of T cell responses to AZD1222 COVID-19 vaccine. Study at large: Pooled in the analysis were second doses at about 4 or about 12 weeks. Study-level points and caveats: Vaccination with two AZD1222 doses was followed by a rise in Spike-specific TCR breadth and depth. Among those given AZD1222, only six or seven were seropositive at baseline. Among the donors, most were white British and more were female, and clonal diversity was possibly underestimated.

Regarding this clone: Antigen unknown.

Libraries were prepared by immunoSEQ multiplex PCR; TCRdb keeps only in-frame clonotypes and omits some of them. The repertoire holds some 140,000 clones, with about 93% as singletons. The sequencing used peripheral blood, collected on day 0 of AZD1222 vaccination. The clonotype originates from an adult in good health.

This chain's CDR3 is CASSLDNFRGGSTDTQYF. CDR3 coding DNA: TGTGCCAGCAGCTTGGACAATTTTCGAGGGGGCAGTACAGATACGCAGTATTTT. The chain couples TRBV7-3 to TRBJ2-3; 7 bases align to TRBD1. This CDR3 has 18 residues. Germline CDR1 is SGHTA and CDR2 is FQGTGA. V dropped 3 bases and J dropped 3; count of bases not matched to a gene: 15.